This TCR beta chain is from a study of monozygotic twins with inflammatory bowel disease. The study's findings and limits: Researchers report that IBD patients shared fewer clonotypes with others than healthy twins, especially amid disease activity.

Remarks on this clonotype: Its antigen is still unknown.

Germline V CDR1 and CDR2: SGHRS, YFSETQ. The CDR3 is 13 residues long. Donors each contributed one blood sample measuring around 2.5 ml. About 3,200 ng of total RNA went into each TCR library. Both TCRalpha and TCRbeta cDNA were subjected to two nested PCRs lasting around 15 and 10 cycles. Reprocessing the 5' RACE reads, TCRdb reports a single entry for every CDR3 protein and omits DNA. The table lists about 350,000 distinct CDR3 sequences. This receptor was obtained from a human donor with ulcerative colitis or Crohn's disease, or a healthy co-twin of an affected twin (not recorded which). This sequence joins TRBV5-1 and TRBJ2-7; the D call of TRBD2 rests on TCRdb alone, since no DNA is present to check it. Material: blood. This chain's CDR3 is CASSYEGSYEQYF.